One and the same sample provided the 2 T cell receptor beta chains below, sequenced in a study of blood T cell repertoires in COVID-19. The data were produced by immunoSEQ multiplex PCR, yet TCRdb's version contains in-frame clones alone and is incomplete. The sample holds roughly 80,000 clones, more than 90% seen once. The sequenced sample consisted of peripheral blood. All receptors derive from a man in his 60s with acute or convalescent COVID-19.

CDR3 sequence: CASSQGAGDYGYTF. Written as DNA, the CDR3 is TGTGCCAGCAGCCAAGGGGCAGGGGACTATGGCTACACCTTC. J is TRBJ1-2 and V is TRBV11-3, with D possibly TRBD1 on 6 matching bases. V was cut by 5 bases and J by 3 bases, with 13 bases left in between. The germline CDR1 and CDR2 sequences are SGHNT and YENEEA. The CDR3 length is 14 residues.

The V and J genes are TRBV19 and TRBJ1-5, with D unresolved. The CDR3 runs 14 residues. Looked up from germline, CDR1 is LNHDA and CDR2 is SQIVND (reference sequence). V was cut by 1 base and J by 4 bases, with 8 bases left in between. The CDR3 DNA sequence: TGTGCCAGTAGTATAGGAGAAACTAATCAGCCCCAGCATTTT. It specifies CASSIGETNQPQHF.